Presented here are 3 T cell receptor beta chains from one specimen sequenced in a study of blood T cell repertoires in COVID-19. Clones were sequenced by immunoSEQ multiplex PCR, and TCRdb holds only the in-frame ones, with some missing. The table includes some 150,000 clones, about 90% detected once. The sample was peripheral blood. These receptors all come from a woman aged 60-70 years with active or convalescent COVID-19.

A single count supports this clone. V gene TRBV24-1 combines with J gene TRBJ1-2; D is possibly TRBD1 (6 bases). V was pared by 8 bases and J by 6 bases, with 9 bases between. Germline CDR1 and CDR2: KGHDR and SFDVKD. The CDR3 consists of 11 residues. CDR3 protein: CATTQGHGYTF. The CDR3 DNA reads as TGTGCCACCACACAGGGACATGGCTACACCTTC.

The chain joins TRBV6-5 to TRBJ1-1, with 9 bases lining up with TRBD1. The CDR3 contains 15 residues. CDR1 MNHEY and CDR2 SVGAGI come from the germline V gene. V was clipped by 6 bases and J by 2 bases; unmatched bases: 7. The CDR3: CASRSPGQGNTEAFF. The CDR3 DNA sequence: TGTGCCAGCAGGAGCCCGGGACAGGGTAACACTGAAGCTTTCTTT.

This rearrangement joins TRBV2 to TRBJ2-7; TRBD1 matches 7 bases. With V trimmed by 0 bases and J by 2 bases, 1 base remained unmatched. CDR3 size: 14 residues. CDR1 is SNHLY and CDR2 is FYNNEI in the germline V gene. As DNA, the CDR3 is TGTGCCAGCAGTGAAGCGGGACAGACCTACGAGCAGTACTTC. Translation gives CASSEAGQTYEQYF.